This TCR beta chain was observed in a study of a mutant IDH1 vaccine in newly diagnosed glioma. Noted time point: baseline, week 1 (first vaccination visit). Treatment noted: pre-vaccination baseline after standard-of-care therapy. Produced via immunoSEQ multiplex PCR; TCRdb's table is partial and in-frame only. This sample yields 90,000 to 100,000 clones, of which approximately 90% are seen a single time; roughly 0.54% belongs to the top ten. The receptor's source is a woman aged 50 to 65 with glioma. Sequenced here: PBMCs, sampled from a glioma patient treated with radiotherapy, temozolomide or both.

The chain's CDR3 is CASREQGGGELFF. The DNA for the CDR3 is TGTGCCAGCAGGGAACAGGGAGGCGGGGAGCTGTTTTTT. The chain has TRBV7-3 and TRBJ2-2, with D perhaps given as TRBD1 or TRBD2 (6 bases each). Germline V gene sequence: CDR1 SGHTA, CDR2 FQGTGA. CDR3 length: 13 residues. The germline V and J ends were trimmed by 6 bases and 7 bases, with 12 bases remaining between them.